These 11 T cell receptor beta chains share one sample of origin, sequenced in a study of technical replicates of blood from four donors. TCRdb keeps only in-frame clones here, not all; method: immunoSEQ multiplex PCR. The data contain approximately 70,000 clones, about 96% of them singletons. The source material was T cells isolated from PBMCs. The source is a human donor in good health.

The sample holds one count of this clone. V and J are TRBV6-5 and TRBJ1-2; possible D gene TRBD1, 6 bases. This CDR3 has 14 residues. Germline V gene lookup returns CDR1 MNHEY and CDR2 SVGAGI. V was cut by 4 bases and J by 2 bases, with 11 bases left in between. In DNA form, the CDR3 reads TGTGCCAGCAGTTCAATAAGGGGGAACTATGGCTACACCTTC. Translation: CASSSIRGNYGYTF.

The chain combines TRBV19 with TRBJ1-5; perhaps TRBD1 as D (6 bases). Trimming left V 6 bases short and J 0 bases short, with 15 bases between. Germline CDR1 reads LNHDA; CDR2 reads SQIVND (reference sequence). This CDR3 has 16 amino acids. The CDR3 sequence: CASSEDRKDSNQPQHF. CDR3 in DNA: TGTGCCAGTAGCGAGGACAGAAAGGATAGCAATCAGCCCCAGCATTTT.

CDR3 coding DNA: TGCGCCAGCAGTGGGACTTACACAGATACGCAGTATTTT. Its protein is CASSGTYTDTQYF. This sequence joins TRBV10-1 and TRBJ2-3; tentatively, D is TRBD2 (5 bases). V was trimmed by 4 bases and J by 2 bases, leaving 7 bases between them. The CDR3 sequence is 13 residues long. Germline V lookup: CDR1 WNHNN, CDR2 SYGVQD (reference sequence).

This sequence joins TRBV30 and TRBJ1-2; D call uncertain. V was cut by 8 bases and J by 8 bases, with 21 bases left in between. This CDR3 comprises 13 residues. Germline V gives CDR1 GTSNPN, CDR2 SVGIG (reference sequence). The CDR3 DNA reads TGTGCCCAACATCGGCGGGGATTAGAAGGCTACACCTTC. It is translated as CAQHRRGLEGYTF.

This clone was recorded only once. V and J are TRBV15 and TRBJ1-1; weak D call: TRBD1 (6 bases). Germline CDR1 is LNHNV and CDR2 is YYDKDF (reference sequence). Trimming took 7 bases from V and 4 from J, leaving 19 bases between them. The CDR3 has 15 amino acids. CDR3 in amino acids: CATTSGGAGSTEAFF. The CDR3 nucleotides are TGTGCCACCACGAGCGGGGGGGCGGGGAGCACTGAAGCTTTCTTT.

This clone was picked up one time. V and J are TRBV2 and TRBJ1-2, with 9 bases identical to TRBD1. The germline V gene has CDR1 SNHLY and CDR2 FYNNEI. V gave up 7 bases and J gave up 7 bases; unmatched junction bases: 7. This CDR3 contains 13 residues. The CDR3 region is CASIIQGALGYTF. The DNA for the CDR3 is TGTGCCAGCATTATACAGGGGGCGCTTGGCTACACCTTC.

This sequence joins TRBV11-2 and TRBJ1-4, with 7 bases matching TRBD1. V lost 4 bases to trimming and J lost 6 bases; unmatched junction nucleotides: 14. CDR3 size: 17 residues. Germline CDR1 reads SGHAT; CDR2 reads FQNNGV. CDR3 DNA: TGTGCCAGCAGCTCGTTCTACAGGACAGGAGCGGATGAAAAACTGTTTTTT. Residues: CASSSFYRTGADEKLFF. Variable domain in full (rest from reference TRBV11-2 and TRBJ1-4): EAGVAQSPRYKIIEKRQSVAFWCNPISGHATLYWYQQILGQGPKLLIQFQNNGVVDDSQLPKDRFSAERLKGVDSTLKIQPAKLEDSAVYLCASSSFYRTGADEKLFFGSGTQLSVL.

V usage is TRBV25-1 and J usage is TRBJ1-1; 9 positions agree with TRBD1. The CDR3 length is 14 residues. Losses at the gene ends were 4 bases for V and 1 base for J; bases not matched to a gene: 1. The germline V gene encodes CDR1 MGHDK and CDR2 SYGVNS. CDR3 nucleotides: TGTGCCAGCAGTGGGGACAGGGAGAACACTGAAGCTTTCTTT. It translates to CASSGDRENTEAFF.

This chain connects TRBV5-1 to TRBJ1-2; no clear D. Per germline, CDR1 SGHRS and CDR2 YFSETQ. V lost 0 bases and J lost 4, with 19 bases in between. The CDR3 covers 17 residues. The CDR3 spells CASSLGITDQPSYGYTF. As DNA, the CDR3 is TGCGCCAGCAGCTTGGGAATCACAGATCAACCTTCCTATGGCTACACCTTC. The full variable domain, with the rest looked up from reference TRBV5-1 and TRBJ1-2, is KAGVTQTPRYLIKTRGQQVTLSCSPISGHRSVSWYQQTPGQGLQFLFEYFSETQRNKGNFPGRFSGRQFSNSRSEMNVSTLELGDSALYLCASSLGITDQPSYGYTFGSGTRLTVV.

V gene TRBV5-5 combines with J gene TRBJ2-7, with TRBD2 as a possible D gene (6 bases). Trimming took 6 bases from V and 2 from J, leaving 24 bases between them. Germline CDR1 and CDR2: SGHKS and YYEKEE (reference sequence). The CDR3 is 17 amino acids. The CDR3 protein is CASTRFFPVGGTYEQYF. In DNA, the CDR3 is TGTGCCAGCACCCGTTTTTTCCCGGTGGGGGGAACCTACGAGCAGTACTTC.

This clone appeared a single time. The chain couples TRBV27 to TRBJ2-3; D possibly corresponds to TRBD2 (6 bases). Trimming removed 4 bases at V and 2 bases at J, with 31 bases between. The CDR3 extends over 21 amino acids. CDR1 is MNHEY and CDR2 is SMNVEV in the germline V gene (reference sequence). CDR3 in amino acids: CASSSIVKFPPPAGNTDTQYF. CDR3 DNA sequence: TGTGCCAGCAGTTCCATAGTTAAGTTCCCCCCTCCGGCGGGAAACACAGATACGCAGTATTTT.